This note documents a single T cell receptor (beta chain) sequence. Antigen specificity is unknown. This record belongs to a study of OX40 agonist ivuxolimab in advanced cancers. Turning to the study itself: People who had prior anti-PD-1, anti-PD-L1 or anti-CTLA-4 therapy could take part, and around 39% had some. Study-wide findings and caveats: Relative to CD4+, CD8+ T cells held more expanded clones on average. Antigen specificity was not determined for the expanded peripheral T cells. Also present in some nonresponders was a low level of normalized T-cell clonal expansion.

TCRdb's table, derived via immunoSEQ multiplex PCR, lists solely in-frame clones and lacks some. This sample carries 76,000 or so clones, approximately 83% of them seen once, and the ten largest clones take over 4.5%. This CDR3 has 13 amino acids. The germline V and J ends were trimmed by 6 bases and 0 bases, with 6 bases remaining between them. CDR1 SGHTA and CDR2 FQGNSA come from the germline V gene. The sequence was obtained from an adult with an advanced solid tumor such as melanoma, head and neck, liver or kidney cancer. Source: CD4+ or CD8+ T cells sorted from blood, taken in a trial of the OX40 agonist ivuxolimab. The chain uses TRBV7-2 and TRBJ1-5; D unclear. CDR3 amino acids: CASSSYSNQPQHF. CDR3 sequence (DNA): TGTGCCAGCAGTAGTTATAGCAATCAGCCCCAGCATTTT.